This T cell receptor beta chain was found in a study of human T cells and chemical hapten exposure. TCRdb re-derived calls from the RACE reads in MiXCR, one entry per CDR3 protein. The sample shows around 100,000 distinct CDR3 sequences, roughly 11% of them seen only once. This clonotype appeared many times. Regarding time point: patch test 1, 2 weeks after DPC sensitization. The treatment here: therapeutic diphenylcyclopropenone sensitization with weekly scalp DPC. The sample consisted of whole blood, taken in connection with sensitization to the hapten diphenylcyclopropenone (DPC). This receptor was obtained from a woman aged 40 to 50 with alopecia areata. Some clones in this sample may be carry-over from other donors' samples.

CDR3 sequence reads: CASSPRTQINEQFF. The DNA for the CDR3 is TGTGCCAGCAGCCCGCGGACTCAGATCAATGAGCAGTTCTTC. The V gene is TRBV14, the J gene TRBJ2-1; D perhaps matches TRBD2 (5 bases). CDR1 and CDR2 (germline): SGHDN, FVKESK. This CDR3 region has 14 residues. V gave up 4 bases and J gave up 6 bases, with 13 bases separating them.